This TCR beta chain was recorded in a study of post-analysis software for immune sequencing data. Study-wide findings and caveats: TRBV5-6, TRBV5-1 and TRBV20-1 belonged to a set of five TRBV segments that were more frequent in patients than controls.

Tagging with unique molecular identifiers was a feature of the TCR beta cDNA libraries. TCRdb re-analysed the PCR reads in MiXCR, keeping a single row per CDR3 protein. The data show 740,000 or so distinct CDR3 sequences, approximately 57% seen once. Points on this clonotype: Its matching antigen is unknown.

V was pared by 5 bases and J by 0 bases, with 15 bases between. The germline V gene encodes CDR1 SGHTA and CDR2 FQGTGA. The CDR3 runs 16 residues. Sequencing used blood. The source is a girl aged 10-17 years with multiple sclerosis. V usage is TRBV7-3 and J usage is TRBJ2-3; D is possibly TRBD2 (6 bases). CDR3 residues: CASSPNPGTSTDTQYF. The CDR3 DNA reads as TGTGCCAGCAGCCCGAATCCCGGGACTAGCACAGATACGCAGTATTTT.